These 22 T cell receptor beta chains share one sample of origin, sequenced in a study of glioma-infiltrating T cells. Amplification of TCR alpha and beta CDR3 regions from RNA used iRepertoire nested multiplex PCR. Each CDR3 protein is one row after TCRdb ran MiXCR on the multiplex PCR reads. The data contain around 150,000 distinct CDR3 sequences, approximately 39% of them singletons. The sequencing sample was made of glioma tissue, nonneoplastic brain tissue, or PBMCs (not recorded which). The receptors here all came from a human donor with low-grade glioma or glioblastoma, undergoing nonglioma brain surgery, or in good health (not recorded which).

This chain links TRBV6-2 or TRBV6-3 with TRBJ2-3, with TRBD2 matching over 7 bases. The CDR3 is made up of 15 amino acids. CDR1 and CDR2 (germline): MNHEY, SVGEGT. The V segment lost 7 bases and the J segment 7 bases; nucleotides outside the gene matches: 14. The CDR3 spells CASKAPGGRSNTQYF. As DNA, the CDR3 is TGTGCCAGCAAGGCGCCGGGCGGGAGATCAAATACGCAGTATTTT.

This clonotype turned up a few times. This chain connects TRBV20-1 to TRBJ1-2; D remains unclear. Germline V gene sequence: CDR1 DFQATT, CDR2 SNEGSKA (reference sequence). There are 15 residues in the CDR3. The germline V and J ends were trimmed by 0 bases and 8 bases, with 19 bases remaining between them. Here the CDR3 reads CSAREEGWRVWGYTF. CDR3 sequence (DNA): TGCAGTGCTAGAGAGGAAGGGTGGAGGGTCTGGGGCTACACCTTC.

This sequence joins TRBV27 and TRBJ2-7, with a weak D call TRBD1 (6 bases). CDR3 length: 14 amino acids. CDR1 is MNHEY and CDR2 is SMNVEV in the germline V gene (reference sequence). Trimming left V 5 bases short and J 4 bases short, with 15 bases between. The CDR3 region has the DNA TGTGCCAGCAGTCTGACGGGACAACGGTACGAGCAGTACTTC. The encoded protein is CASSLTGQRYEQYF.

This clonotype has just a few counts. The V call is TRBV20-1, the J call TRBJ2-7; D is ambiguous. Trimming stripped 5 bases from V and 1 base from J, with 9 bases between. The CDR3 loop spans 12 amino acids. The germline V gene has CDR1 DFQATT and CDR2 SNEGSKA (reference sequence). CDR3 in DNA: TGCAGTGCTCGGGCTAGTTCCTACGAGCAGTACTTC. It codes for CSARASSYEQYF.

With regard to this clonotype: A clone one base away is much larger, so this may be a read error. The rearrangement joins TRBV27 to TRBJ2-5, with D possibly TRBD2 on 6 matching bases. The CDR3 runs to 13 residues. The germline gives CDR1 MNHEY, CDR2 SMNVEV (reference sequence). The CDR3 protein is CASSTSGAETKYF. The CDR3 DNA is TGTGCCAGCAGTACCTCGGGAGCAGAGACCAAGTACTTC.

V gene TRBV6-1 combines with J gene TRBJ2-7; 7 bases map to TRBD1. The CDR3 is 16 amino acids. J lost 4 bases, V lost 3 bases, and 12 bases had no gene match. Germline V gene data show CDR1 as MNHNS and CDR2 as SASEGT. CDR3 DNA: TGTGCCAGCAGTGAGACAGGGTCCCTTCGCCCTTACGAGCAGTACTTC. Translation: CASSETGSLRPYEQYF.

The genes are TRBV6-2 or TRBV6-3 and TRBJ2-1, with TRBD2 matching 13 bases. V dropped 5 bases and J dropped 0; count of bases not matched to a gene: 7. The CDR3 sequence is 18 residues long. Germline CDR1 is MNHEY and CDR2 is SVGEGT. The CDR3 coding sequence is TGTGCCAGCAGTAAGACTAGCGGGGGGTCGAGCTCCTACAATGAGCAGTTCTTC. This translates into CASSKTSGGSSSYNEQFF.

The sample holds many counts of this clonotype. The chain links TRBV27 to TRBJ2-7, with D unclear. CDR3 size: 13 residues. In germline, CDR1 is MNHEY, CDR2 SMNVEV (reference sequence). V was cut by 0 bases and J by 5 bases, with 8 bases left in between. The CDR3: CASSLSQRHEQYF. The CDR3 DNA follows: TGTGCCAGCAGTTTATCACAGAGACACGAGCAGTACTTC.

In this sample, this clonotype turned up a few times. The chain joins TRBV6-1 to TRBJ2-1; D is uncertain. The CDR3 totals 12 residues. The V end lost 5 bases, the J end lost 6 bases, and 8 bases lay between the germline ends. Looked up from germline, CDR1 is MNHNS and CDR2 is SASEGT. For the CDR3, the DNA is TGTGCCAGCAGTTATGGGTTCAATGAGCAGTTCTTC. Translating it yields CASSYGFNEQFF.

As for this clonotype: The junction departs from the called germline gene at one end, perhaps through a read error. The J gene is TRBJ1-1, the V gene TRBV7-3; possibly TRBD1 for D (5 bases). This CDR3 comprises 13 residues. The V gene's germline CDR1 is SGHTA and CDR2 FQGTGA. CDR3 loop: CARSTQENTEAFF. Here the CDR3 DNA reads TGTGCCCGCAGCACACAGGAGAACACTGAAGCTTTCTTT.

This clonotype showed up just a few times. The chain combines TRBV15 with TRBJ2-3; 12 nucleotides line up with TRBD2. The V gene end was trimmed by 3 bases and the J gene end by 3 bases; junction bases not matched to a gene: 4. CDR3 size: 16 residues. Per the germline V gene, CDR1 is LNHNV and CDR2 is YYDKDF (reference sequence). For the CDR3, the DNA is TGTGCCACCAGCAGGGGACTAGCGGGCCTGACAGATACGCAGTATTTT. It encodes CATSRGLAGLTDTQYF.

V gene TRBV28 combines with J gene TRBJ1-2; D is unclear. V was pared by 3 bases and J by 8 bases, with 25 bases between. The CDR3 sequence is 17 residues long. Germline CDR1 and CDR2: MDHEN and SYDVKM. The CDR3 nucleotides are TGTGCCAGCAGTTTTGCCGGAGCCGGACGGGCCTTTATGGGCTACACCTTC. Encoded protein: CASSFAGAGRAFMGYTF.

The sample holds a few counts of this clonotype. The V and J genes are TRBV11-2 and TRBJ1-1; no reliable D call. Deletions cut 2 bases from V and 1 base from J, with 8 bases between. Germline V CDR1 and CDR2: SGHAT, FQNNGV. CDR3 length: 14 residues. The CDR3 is CASSLSPENTEAFF. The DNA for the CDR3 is TGTGCCAGCAGCTTAAGCCCGGAGAACACTGAAGCTTTCTTT.

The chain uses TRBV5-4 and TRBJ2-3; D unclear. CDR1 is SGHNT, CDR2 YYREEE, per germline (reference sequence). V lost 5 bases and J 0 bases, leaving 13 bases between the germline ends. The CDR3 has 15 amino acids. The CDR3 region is CASSPTVSSTDTQYF. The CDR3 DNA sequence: TGTGCCAGCAGTCCGACCGTATCTAGCACAGATACGCAGTATTTT.

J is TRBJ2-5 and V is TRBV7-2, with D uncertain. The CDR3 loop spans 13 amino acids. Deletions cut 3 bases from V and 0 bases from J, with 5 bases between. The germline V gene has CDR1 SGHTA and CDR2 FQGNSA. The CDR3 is CASSLTNQETQYF. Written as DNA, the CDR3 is TGTGCCAGCAGCTTGACAAACCAAGAGACCCAGTACTTC.

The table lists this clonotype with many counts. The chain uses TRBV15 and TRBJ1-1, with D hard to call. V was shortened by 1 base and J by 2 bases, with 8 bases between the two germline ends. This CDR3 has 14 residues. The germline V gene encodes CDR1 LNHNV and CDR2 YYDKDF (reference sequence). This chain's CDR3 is CATSRGVPNTEAFF. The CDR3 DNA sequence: TGTGCCACCAGCAGAGGAGTCCCTAACACTGAAGCTTTCTTT.

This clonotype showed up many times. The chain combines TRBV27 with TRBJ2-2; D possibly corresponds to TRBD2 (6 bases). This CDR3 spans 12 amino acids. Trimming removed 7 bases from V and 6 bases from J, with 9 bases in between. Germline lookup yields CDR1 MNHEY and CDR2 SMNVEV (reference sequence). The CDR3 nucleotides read TGTGCCAGCAAGGGAGGCGCCGGGGAGCTGTTTTTT. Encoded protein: CASKGGAGELFF.

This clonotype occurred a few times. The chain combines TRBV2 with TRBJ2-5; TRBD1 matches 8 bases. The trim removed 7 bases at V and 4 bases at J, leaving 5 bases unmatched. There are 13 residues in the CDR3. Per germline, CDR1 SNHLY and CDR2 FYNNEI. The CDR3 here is CASNRGEIETQYF. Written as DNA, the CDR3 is TGTGCCAGCAACAGGGGGGAGATAGAGACCCAGTACTTC. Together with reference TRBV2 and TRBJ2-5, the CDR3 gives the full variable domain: EPEVTQTPSHQVTQMGQEVILRCVPISNHLYFYWYRQILGQKVEFLVSFYNNEISEKSEIFDDQFSVERPDGSNFTLKIRSTKLEDSAMYFCASNRGEIETQYFGPGTRLLVL.

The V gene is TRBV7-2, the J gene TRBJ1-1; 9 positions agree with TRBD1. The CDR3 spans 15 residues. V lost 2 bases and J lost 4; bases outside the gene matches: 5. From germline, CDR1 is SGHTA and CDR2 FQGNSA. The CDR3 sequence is CASSLLGQGTTEAFF. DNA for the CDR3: TGTGCCAGCAGCTTATTAGGACAGGGGACCACTGAAGCTTTCTTT.

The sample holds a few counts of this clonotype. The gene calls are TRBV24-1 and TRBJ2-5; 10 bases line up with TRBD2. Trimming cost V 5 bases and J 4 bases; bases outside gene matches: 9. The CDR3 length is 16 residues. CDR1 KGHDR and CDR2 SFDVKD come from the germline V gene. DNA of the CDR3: TGTGCCACCAGTGCTCCTGAGCGGGGGGGCCGAGAGACCCAGTACTTC. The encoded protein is CATSAPERGGRETQYF.

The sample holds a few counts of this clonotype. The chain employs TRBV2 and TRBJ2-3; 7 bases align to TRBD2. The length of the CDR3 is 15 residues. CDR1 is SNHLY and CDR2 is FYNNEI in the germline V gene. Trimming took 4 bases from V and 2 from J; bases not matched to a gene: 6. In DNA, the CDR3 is TGTGCCAGCAGTGGGCCAGCGGGAATCACAGATACGCAGTATTTT. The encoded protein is CASSGPAGITDTQYF.

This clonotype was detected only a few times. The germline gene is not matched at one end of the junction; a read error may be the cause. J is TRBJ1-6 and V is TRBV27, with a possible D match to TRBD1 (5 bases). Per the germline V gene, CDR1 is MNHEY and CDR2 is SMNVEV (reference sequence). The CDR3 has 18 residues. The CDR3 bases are TGTGCCAGCAGTTCAAATATCCATCCGGGACGGTCTAATCCACCCCTCCACTTT. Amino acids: CASSSNIHPGRSNPPLHF.